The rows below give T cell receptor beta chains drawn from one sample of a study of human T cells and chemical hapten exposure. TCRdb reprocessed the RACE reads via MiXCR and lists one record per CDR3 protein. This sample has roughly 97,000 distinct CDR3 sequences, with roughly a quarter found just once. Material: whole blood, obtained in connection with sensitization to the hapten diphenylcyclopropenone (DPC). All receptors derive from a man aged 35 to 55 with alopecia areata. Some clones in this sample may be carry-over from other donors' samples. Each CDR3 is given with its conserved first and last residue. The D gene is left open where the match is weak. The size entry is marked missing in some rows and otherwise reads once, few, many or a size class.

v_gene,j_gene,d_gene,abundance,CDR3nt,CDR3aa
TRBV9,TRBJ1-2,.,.,TGTGCCAGCAGCCCAACAGACACCGGGATTTGGAAAGGCTACACCTTC,CASSPTDTGIWKGYTF
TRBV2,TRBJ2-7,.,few,TGTGCCAGCAGTGAAGCCTACGAGCAGTACTTC,CASSEAYEQYF
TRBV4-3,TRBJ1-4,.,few,TGCGCCAGCAGCCAGCAGACAGGCCCTAATGAAAAACTGTTTTTT,CASSQQTGPNEKLFF
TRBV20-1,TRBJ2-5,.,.,TGCAGTGCTAAGAGTGGCGGAGGACAAGAGACCCAGTACTTC,CSAKSGGGQETQYF
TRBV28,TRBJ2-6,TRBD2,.,TGTGCCAGCAGTTTAAAAACGACTAGCGGGACGCGAACCTCTGGGGCCAACGTCCTGACTTTC,CASSLKTTSGTRTSGANVLTF
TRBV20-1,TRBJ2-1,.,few,TGCAGTGCGGGACGGGGTGAGCAGTTCTTC,CSAGRGEQFF
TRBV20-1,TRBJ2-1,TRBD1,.,TGCAGTGCTAGAGTTGGGGGACAGGGGGTCTCCTACAATGAGCAGTTCTTC,CSARVGGQGVSYNEQFF
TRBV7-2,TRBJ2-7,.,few,TGTGCCAGCAGCTGGCAAAGCTCCTACGAGCAGTACTTC,CASSWQSSYEQYF
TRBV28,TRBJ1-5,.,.,TGTGCCAGCAGTGTTTCGGGTAATCAGCCCCAGCATTTT,CASSVSGNQPQHF
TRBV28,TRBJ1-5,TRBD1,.,TGTGCCAGCAGTTTAACAGGGGGAACGCAGCCCCAGCATTTT,CASSLTGGTQPQHF
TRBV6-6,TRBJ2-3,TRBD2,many,TGTGCCAGCAGTTACGGGGTAGCGGGAGGGGCAGATACGCAGTATTTT,CASSYGVAGGADTQYF
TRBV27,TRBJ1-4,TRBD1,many,TGTGCCAGCAGTTTAGGGATTGGACAGGGGGAGATAACGGATGAAAAACTGTTTTTT,CASSLGIGQGEITDEKLFF
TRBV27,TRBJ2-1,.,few,TGTGCCAGCAGCGGGGTAGGGCGGTACAATGAGCAGTTCTTC,CASSGVGRYNEQFF
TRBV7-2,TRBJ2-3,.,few,TGTGCCAGCAGCTTAAATATCGACCGTAGTTACCCAGATACGCAGTATTTT,CASSLNIDRSYPDTQYF
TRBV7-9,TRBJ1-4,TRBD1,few,TGTGCCAGCAGCTTATTGGACAGGGGGAATGAAAAACTGTTTTTT,CASSLLDRGNEKLFF
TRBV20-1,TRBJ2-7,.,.,TGCAGTGCTAGAGGGGGAAAACCCCACGAGCAGTACTTC,CSARGGKPHEQYF
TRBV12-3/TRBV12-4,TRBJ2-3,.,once,TGTGCCAGCAGACCCTGGGGGGGCGCGGCAGATACGCAGTATTTT,CASRPWGGAADTQYF
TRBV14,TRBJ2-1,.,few,TGTGCCAGCAGCCAAGCCTCGCACAATGAGCAGTTCTTC,CASSQASHNEQFF
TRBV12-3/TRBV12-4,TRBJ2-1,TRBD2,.,TGTGCCAGCAGTCCCCGAGGACTAGCGGAAAGCTACAATGAGCAGTTCTTC,CASSPRGLAESYNEQFF
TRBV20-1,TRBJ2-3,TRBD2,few,TGCAGTGCTACGGCGGGAGGCTTCACAGATACGCAGTATTTT,CSATAGGFTDTQYF
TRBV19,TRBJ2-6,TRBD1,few,TGTGCCAGTAGTACAGGGGGCGGGGCCAACGTCCTGACTTTC,CASSTGGGANVLTF
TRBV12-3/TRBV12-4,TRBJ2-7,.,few,TGTGCCAGCAGTCTAAACGGGGCAGGACCCTCCTACGAGCAGTACTTC,CASSLNGAGPSYEQYF
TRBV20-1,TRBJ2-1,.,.,TGCAGTGCTACCCACCAGGTCGAGCAGTTCTTC,CSATHQVEQFF
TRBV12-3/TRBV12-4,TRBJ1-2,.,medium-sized,TGTGCCAGCAGGTCGTGGCGGGGGATCGACTATGGCTACACCTTC,CASRSWRGIDYGYTF
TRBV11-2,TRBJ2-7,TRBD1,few,TGTGCCAGCAGCTTAGAGGGACAGACCTACGAGCAGTACTTC,CASSLEGQTYEQYF
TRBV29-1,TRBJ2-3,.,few,TGCAGCGTTGAAGGCGCAGATACGCAGTATTTT,CSVEGADTQYF
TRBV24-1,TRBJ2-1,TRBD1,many,TGTGCCACCAGTGACACGGACAGGTACAATGAGCAGTTCTTC,CATSDTDRYNEQFF
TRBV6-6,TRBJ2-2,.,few,TGTGCCAGCAGCTTATCCACCGGGGAGCTGTTTTTT,CASSLSTGELFF
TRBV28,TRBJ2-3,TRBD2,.,TGTGCCAGCAGTTTGGGACTAGCGGGAGGTGCAGATACGCAGTATTTT,CASSLGLAGGADTQYF
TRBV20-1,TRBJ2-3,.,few,TGCAGTGCTAGAGGGGGACGGGATACGCAGTATTTT,CSARGGRDTQYF
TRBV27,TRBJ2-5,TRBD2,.,TGTGCCAGCAGCCCCCGACTAGCGATGTCTTCTGAGACCCAGTACTTC,CASSPRLAMSSETQYF
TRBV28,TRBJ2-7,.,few,TGTGCCAGCAGTCCCCAAGGGGACGCGAGCTCCTACGAGCAGTACTTC,CASSPQGDASSYEQYF
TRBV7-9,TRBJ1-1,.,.,TGTGCCAGCAGCTTAGAAAGGGGAACAAAGACTGAAGCTTTCTTT,CASSLERGTKTEAFF
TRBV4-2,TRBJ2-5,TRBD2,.,TGTGCCAGCAGCCAGATCCTAGCGGGACGGCAAGAGACCCAGTACTTC,CASSQILAGRQETQYF
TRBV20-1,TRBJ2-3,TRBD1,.,TGCAGTGCAGGACAGGGCCGTGCAGATACGCAGTATTTT,CSAGQGRADTQYF
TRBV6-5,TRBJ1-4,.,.,TGTGCCAGCAGTTACTCGAGGCAGGGAGGTGAAAAACTGTTTTTT,CASSYSRQGGEKLFF
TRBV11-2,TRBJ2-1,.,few,TGTGCCAGCAGCTTAGGGGGAAAGAATAATGAGCAGTTCTTC,CASSLGGKNNEQFF
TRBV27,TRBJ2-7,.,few,TGTGCCAGCAGTTCGTCCTGGACAGCCTACGAGCAGTACTTC,CASSSSWTAYEQYF
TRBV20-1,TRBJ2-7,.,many,TGCAGTGCCCGGGACTTCGAGGGAACCTACGAGCAGTACTTC,CSARDFEGTYEQYF
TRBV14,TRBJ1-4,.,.,TGTGCCAGCAGCCAAGTGGTTAGGGTGCCGAATGAAAAACTGTTTTTT,CASSQVVRVPNEKLFF
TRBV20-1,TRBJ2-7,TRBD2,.,TGCAGTGCTAGTTTTTCTAGCGGGAGCTACGAGCAGTACTTC,CSASFSSGSYEQYF
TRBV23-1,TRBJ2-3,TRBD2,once,TGCGCCAGCAGTCAATCCCTGGCGGGAGGGCGAGATACGCAGTATTTT,CASSQSLAGGRDTQYF
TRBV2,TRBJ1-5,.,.,TGTGCCAGCAGTGAAGCGCGAGGGGGAAATCAGCCCCAGCATTTT,CASSEARGGNQPQHF
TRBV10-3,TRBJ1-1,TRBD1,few,TGTGCCATCAGTGAGTCGACAGGGATGAACACTGAAGCTTTCTTT,CAISESTGMNTEAFF
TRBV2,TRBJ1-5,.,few,TGTGCCAGCAGTGAAGGTTTCGGCAGGGGACGACAGCCCCAGCATTTT,CASSEGFGRGRQPQHF
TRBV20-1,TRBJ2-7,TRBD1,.,TGCAGTGCAACCACAGGGGTGGTTTACGAGCAGTACTTC,CSATTGVVYEQYF
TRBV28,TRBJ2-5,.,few,TGTGCCAGCAGTCCCCCAAAAACAGTGGTGGAGACCCAGTACTTC,CASSPPKTVVETQYF
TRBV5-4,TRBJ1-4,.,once,TGTGCCAGCAGAAAGGACATGTCTAGCGGTGAAAAACTGTTTTTT,CASRKDMSSGEKLFF
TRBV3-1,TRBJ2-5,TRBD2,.,TGTGCCAGCAGCCCCCTAATAGCGGGAGCGGGAGAGACCCAGTACTTC,CASSPLIAGAGETQYF
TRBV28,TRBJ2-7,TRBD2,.,TGTGCCAGCAGCCCCTTCCCGGGACTAGCTACCTCCTACGAGCAGTACTTC,CASSPFPGLATSYEQYF
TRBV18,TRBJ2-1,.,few,TGTGCCAGCTCACCGACAGGTGATGAGCAGTTCTTC,CASSPTGDEQFF
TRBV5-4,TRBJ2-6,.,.,TGTGCCAGCAGCTTGGGACAATCTGGGGCCAACGTCCTGACTTTC,CASSLGQSGANVLTF
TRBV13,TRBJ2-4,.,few,TGTGCCAGCAGCCGACAGGAGAGATTAGCCAAAAACATTCAGTACTTC,CASSRQERLAKNIQYF
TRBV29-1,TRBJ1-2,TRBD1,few,TGCAGCGTCCGGGACAGGAATAACTATGGCTACACCTTC,CSVRDRNNYGYTF
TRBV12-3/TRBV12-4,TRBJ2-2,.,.,TGTGCCAGCCGCGGAGATCTTAACACCGGGGAGCTGTTTTTT,CASRGDLNTGELFF
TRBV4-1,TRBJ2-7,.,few,TGCGCCAGCAGCGTAATTGGGAGTACCGAGCAGTACTTC,CASSVIGSTEQYF
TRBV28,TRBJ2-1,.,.,TGTGCCAGCCTGAAAAGCGGGTCCACCGGCGATGAGCAGTTCTTC,CASLKSGSTGDEQFF